This T cell receptor (beta chain) was profiled in a study of T-cell reconstitution after alpha-beta-depleted transplantation in children. Losses at the gene ends were 6 bases for V and 10 bases for J; bases not matched to a gene: 7. Germline V CDR1 and CDR2: SQVTM, ANQGSEA. The CDR3 is 11 amino acids. It was with unique molecular identifiers that the TCRbeta library was prepared. TCRdb recomputed calls from the PCR reads with MiXCR, one row per CDR3 protein. This sample has some 310,000 distinct CDR3 sequences; approximately 23% occur once, and the top ten carry approximately 10%. The source is a male patient under 18 who had a stem cell transplant for acute lymphoblastic leukemia, so the T cells may come from the graft donor. Sequences were derived from PBMCs, mostly from graft donor cells, sampled 180 days after TCRalphabeta/CD19-depleted stem cell transplant. The rearrangement joins TRBV29-1 to TRBJ2-3; 7 bases fit TRBD2. The DNA for the CDR3 is TGCAGCGTGGACCCTAGCGGCGCGCAGTATTTT. Its translation is CSVDPSGAQYF.